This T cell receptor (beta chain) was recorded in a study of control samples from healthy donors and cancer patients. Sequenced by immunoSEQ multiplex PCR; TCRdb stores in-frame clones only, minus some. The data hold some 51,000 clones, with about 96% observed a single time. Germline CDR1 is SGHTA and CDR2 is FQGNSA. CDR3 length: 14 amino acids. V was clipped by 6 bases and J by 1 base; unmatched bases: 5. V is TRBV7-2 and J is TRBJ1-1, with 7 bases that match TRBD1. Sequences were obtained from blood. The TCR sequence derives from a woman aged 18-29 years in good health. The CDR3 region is CASSFRGGNTEAFF. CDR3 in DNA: TGTGCCAGCAGTTTCAGGGGGGGGAACACTGAAGCTTTCTTT.